A selection of T cell receptor beta chains follows, all from one sample in a study of identical twins. TCRdb analysed the 5' RACE reads with MiXCR anew, one entry per CDR3 protein. The repertoire has 350,000 or so distinct CDR3 sequences, more than 9% of them found once; the top ten carry 7.2%. This same sample was also taken into another study, of yellow fever vaccine responses in identical twins.

What was sequenced was CD8+ T cells sorted from blood. These receptors came from a woman aged 18 to 35 in good health. The CDR3 runs from the conserved cysteine through the conserved F or W. Rows may omit the clone size; those that give it use once, few, many or a size class.

j_call v_call clone_size cdr3_aa
TRBJ1-5 TRBV9 - CASSTGQGYQPQHF
TRBJ2-5 TRBV5-1 many CASSAGLAGATYQETQYF
TRBJ1-1 TRBV29-1 few CSVFRENTEAFF
TRBJ2-3 TRBV5-1 many CASSSGTTSTDTQYF
TRBJ2-3 TRBV28 - CASRSGTVSTDTQYF
TRBJ2-7 TRBV29-1 many CSVEEREGYEQYF
TRBJ2-2 TRBV7-9 few CASSAEHTGELFF
TRBJ1-1 TRBV7-9 many CASSLEYRLDEAFF
TRBJ2-3 TRBV5-5 - CASSFETDTQYF
TRBJ2-3 TRBV2 many CASRTSGGLDTQYF
TRBJ1-4 TRBV11-2 few CASSTELANEKLFF
TRBJ1-2 TRBV6-5 few CASSFTDRSINSNYGYTF
TRBJ2-1 TRBV24-1 - CATSDRYAEQFF
TRBJ2-1 TRBV10-3 many CAIIKGKDLNEQFF
TRBJ2-7 TRBV15 few CATSRRGPGSEQYF
TRBJ2-1 TRBV14 few CASSQVFNEQFF
TRBJ2-7 TRBV27 - CASSLSTGESDYEQYF
TRBJ2-1 TRBV5-1 few CASSLGAGEAYNEQFF
TRBJ2-1 TRBV27 - CASSPRAGHEQFF
TRBJ1-2 TRBV15 few CATSASTGEYGYTF
TRBJ1-4 TRBV2 few CASSDRQSSGATNEKLFF
TRBJ1-1 TRBV12-3/TRBV12-4 many CASSFGPLGTEAFF
TRBJ2-7 TRBV7-9 - CASSFLGEQYF